The source of this T cell receptor beta chain is a study of cytomegalovirus exposure and HLA in healthy donors. On this clone: Its antigen remains unknown.

Findings and limits, study-wide: Rarity characterized most TCR sequences, yet some public TCRs appeared in many donors. Through in vitro validation, a few CMV-associated chains were shown to be specific for CMV antigens. Reports indicated that the classifier achieved high specificity and sensitivity in diagnosing cytomegalovirus status.

The protocol was immunoSEQ multiplex PCR, while the TCRdb copy is restricted to in-frame clones and leaves out a portion. The sample has just under 75,000 clones; 85% to 95% are singletons. Deletions cut 2 bases from V and 6 bases from J, with 5 bases between. CDR1 is SNHLY and CDR2 is FYNNEI in the germline V gene. The CDR3 is made up of 12 amino acids. The donors were in the roughly 110-subject validation cohort, distinct from the approximately 700-subject first cohort. V is TRBV2 and J is TRBJ2-1; no clear D. The clonotype comes from a woman between 18 and 29 years old in good health and CMV-seropositive. Source material: PBMCs. The CDR3 reads CASSEMRNEQFF. CDR3 in DNA: TGTGCCAGCAGTGAAATGCGCAATGAGCAGTTCTTC.